The T cell receptor beta chain described here comes from a study of cytomegalovirus exposure and HLA in healthy donors. About the research overall: Sequencing of 150 million to 200 million T cells in an earlier analysis found 100 million or so unique TCR beta sequences.

All the people who gave samples were healthy bone marrow donors. Turning to this clone: Its target is unknown.

With 60 Vbeta and 13 Jbeta primers, the PCR was carried out. Method: immunoSEQ multiplex PCR; TCRdb's copy keeps in-frame clones and lacks some. Reported are 130,000 or so clones; the ten largest clones contain approximately 1.5%. CDR1 and CDR2 (germline): SGHRS, YFSETQ. V was trimmed by 0 bases and J by 7 bases, leaving 13 bases between them. The CDR3 spans 14 residues. Study findings and constraints: Later, TCR association rates were found to vary by HLA locus, highest for DRB1 and lowest for HLA-C. Analysis performed later found about 18,000 TCR beta sequences associated with HLA alleles at 0.05 false discovery rate.

Sequencing was done on a sample of PBMCs. The V gene is TRBV5-1, the J gene TRBJ1-2; a possible D gene is TRBD1 (6 bases). The TCR comes from a woman between 40 and 50 years old in good health and CMV-seronegative. CDR3 DNA sequence: TGCGCCAGCAGCTTGGATCGGGGGGCCAGTGGCTACACCTTC. Translation gives CASSLDRGASGYTF.